The T cell receptor beta chain described here comes from a study of neurological immune-mediated disorders. Study-wide findings and caveats: The study found no CDR3 amino acid sequences shared by expanded clones across subjects, suggesting private repertoires in all groups.

This CDR3 contains 15 residues. V gave up 3 bases and J gave up 8 bases; unmatched junction bases: 9. Looked up from germline, CDR1 is SGHKS and CDR2 is YYEKEE (reference sequence). This clonotype showed up many times. The antigen remains undetermined. By 5'RACE with 10-nucleotide random UMIs, the cDNA was made. Using its own MiXCR run on the 5' RACE reads, TCRdb lists one record per CDR3 protein. Of tens of thousands of distinct CDR3 sequences in the sample, just under 4% were seen once. This chain links TRBV5-5 with TRBJ1-4; 8 bases agree with TRBD1. The specimen was CD4+ T cells from blood. This sequence originates from a woman between 40 and 55 years old with multiple sclerosis. CDR3 in DNA: TGTGCCAGCAGCTGGGGTGGACAGGGTATCGAAAAACTGTTTTTT. Residues: CASSWGGQGIEKLFF.